This entry lists 10 T cell receptor beta chains sequenced from one sample in a study of cytomegalovirus exposure and HLA in healthy donors. PCR was performed using 60 Vbeta and 13 Jbeta primers. Using immunoSEQ multiplex PCR, the repertoire was profiled, and TCRdb retains in-frame clones only, with some absent. In the table there are 65,000 to 85,000 clones, 65% to 85% of which are singletons. The sample taken for sequencing was PBMCs. These receptor sequences come from a middle-aged woman in good health and CMV-seropositive.

A few counts support this clone. The chain couples TRBV5-6 to TRBJ1-1; D is uncertain. The CDR3 totals 14 residues. Between the trimmed V and J ends, which lost 1 base and 0 bases, there was a span of 7 bases. The germline V gene has CDR1 SGHDT and CDR2 YYEEEE. CDR3: CASSLRVVNTEAFF. The CDR3 DNA is TGTGCCAGCAGCTTGAGAGTGGTGAACACTGAAGCTTTCTTT.

J is TRBJ1-3 and V is TRBV4-1; D gene uncertain. The CDR3 runs to 16 residues. Germline V gene lookup returns CDR1 MGHRA and CDR2 YSYEKL. Trimming stripped 1 base from V and 0 bases from J, with 10 bases between. DNA for the CDR3: TGCGCCAGCAGCCAAGTTGCCGCTAGCTCTGGAAACACCATATATTTT. It yields the protein CASSQVAASSGNTIYF.

The rearrangement uses TRBV10-3 and TRBJ2-7; 9 bases align to TRBD1. CDR3 size: 13 residues. V lost 6 bases to trimming and J lost 4 bases; unmatched junction nucleotides: 4. CDR1 and CDR2 from the germline V gene are ENHRY and SYGVKD. This CDR3 is CAISRTGAYEQYF. CDR3 sequence (DNA): TGTGCCATCAGCAGGACAGGGGCGTACGAGCAGTACTTC.

This clone came up many times. The genes are TRBV6-1 and TRBJ1-5; 8 nucleotides align to TRBD1. The V gene end was trimmed by 1 base and the J gene end by 5 bases; junction bases not matched to a gene: 4. The CDR3 is 15 amino acids. Germline V gene sequence: CDR1 MNHNS, CDR2 SASEGT. CDR3 bases: TGTGCCAGCAGTGAAGGGCCAGGGGGCGATCAGCCCCAGCATTTT. It encodes CASSEGPGGDQPQHF.

The chain joins TRBV9 to TRBJ1-6; possible D gene TRBD1, 6 bases. The V gene lost 0 bases and the J gene lost 4 bases, with 14 bases spanning the gap. This CDR3 has 17 amino acids. The germline gives CDR1 SGDLS, CDR2 YYNGEE. In DNA, the CDR3 is TGTGCCAGCAGCGTAGAGGACAGCTTACTTTATAATTCACCCCTCCACTTT. Its translation: CASSVEDSLLYNSPLHF.

V and J are TRBV9 and TRBJ2-5; 10 bases fit TRBD2. The ends lost 0 bases at V and 5 bases at J; junction bases unmatched: 10. The CDR3 sequence is 17 residues long. Germline loops: CDR1 SGDLS, CDR2 YYNGEE. CDR3 residues: CASSVGVASGSGETQYF. The CDR3 region has the DNA TGTGCCAGCAGCGTAGGTGTGGCTAGCGGGAGCGGGGAGACCCAGTACTTC.

This chain links TRBV28 with TRBJ1-5, with 7 bases fitting TRBD1. The CDR3 totals 17 residues. CDR1 is MDHEN and CDR2 is SYDVKM in the germline V gene. V shed 2 bases and J 0 bases; nucleotides not matched to a gene: 7. The CDR3 coding sequence is TGTGCCAGCAGTTTAAGGACAGGCGCACTTAGCAATCAGCCCCAGCATTTT. The encoded protein is CASSLRTGALSNQPQHF. Supplemented by reference TRBV28 and TRBJ1-5, the full variable domain reads DVKVTQSSRYLVKRTGEKVFLECVQDMDHENMFWYRQDPGLGLRLIYFSYDVKMKEKGDIPEGYSVSREKKERFSLILESASTNQTSMYLCASSLRTGALSNQPQHFGDGTRLSIL.

The chain recombines TRBV30 with TRBJ2-1; maybe TRBD1 (6 bases). V was shortened by 3 bases and J by 4 bases, with 10 bases between the two germline ends. Germline-derived CDR1 and CDR2 are GTSNPN and SVGIG (reference sequence). The CDR3 runs to 13 residues. In DNA, the CDR3 is TGTGCCTGGAGCCGACAGGTTTACAATGAGCAGTTCTTC. This codes for CAWSRQVYNEQFF.

This rearrangement joins TRBV6-5 to TRBJ2-7; D might be TRBD1 (6 bases). V dropped 6 bases and J dropped 10 bases, with 13 bases sitting between them. This CDR3 has 11 residues. Germline V lookup: CDR1 MNHEY, CDR2 SVGAGI. Here the CDR3 reads CASRQGFSQYF. The CDR3 DNA reads as TGTGCCAGCAGACAGGGCTTCTCTCAGTACTTC.

This chain connects TRBV5-6 to TRBJ1-1; 7 nucleotides align to TRBD1. This CDR3 is 15 amino acids long. J was trimmed by 1 base and V by 0 bases; bases with no gene match: 3. The V gene's germline CDR1 is SGHDT and CDR2 YYEEEE. CDR3 sequence reads: CASSLVRDRNTEAFF. As DNA, the CDR3 is TGTGCCAGCAGCTTGGTCCGGGACAGGAACACTGAAGCTTTCTTT.